This T cell receptor (beta chain) was recorded in a study of CD8+CD57+ T cells in acquired aplastic anemia. The overall study: Mean yield of DNA from sorted CD4+ and CD8+ cells was approximately 3 ug.

There are 13 residues in the CDR3. Trimming left V 4 bases short and J 9 bases short, with 13 bases between. CDR1 and CDR2 (germline): MNHEY, SVGEGT. At least ten counts were recorded for this clonotype. The use of genomic DNA as template underpinned the TCR beta VDJ and CDR3 profiling. TCRdb re-analysed the reads in MiXCR, keeping a single row per CDR3 protein. The data show under 40,000 distinct CDR3 sequences, with around 76% seen just once and about 20% held by the top ten. Specimen: sorted CD4+, CD8+, or CD8+CD57+ T cells (not recorded which) from PBMCs. The receptor's source is a human donor in good health, serving as a control. The chain couples TRBV6-2 or TRBV6-3 to TRBJ1-5; no clear D gene. CDR3 in amino acids: CASSSGETGPQHF. Written as DNA, the CDR3 is TGTGCCAGCAGTTCCGGGGAGACGGGGCCCCAGCATTTT.